This T cell receptor beta chain was captured in a study of blood T cells in healthy people across ages. Findings and limits, study-wide: Significant beta diversity loss was already apparent by age roughly 40, declining roughly linearly.

Note on this clonotype: What it binds is not known.

The CDR3 is made up of 12 amino acids. V was shortened by 0 bases and J by 8 bases, with 4 bases between the two germline ends. Per the germline V gene, CDR1 is LGHDT and CDR2 is YNNKEL (reference sequence). Each of the donors had roughly 9.4 milliliters of peripheral blood drawn into EDTA-treated Vacutainer tubes. A sample-barcoded 5' primer and a J-beta primer mix were used in a second PCR of roughly 7 to 11 cycles. Template switching added a 12-random-nucleotide identifier to every cDNA molecule. TCRdb fed the 5' RACE reads into MiXCR, producing one record per CDR3 protein. This sample carries some 1.4 million distinct CDR3 sequences, around 39% of them seen once, and the ten largest clones take roughly 7.9%.

The chain combines TRBV3-1 with TRBJ1-4, with D unclear. Source material: blood. This TCR derives from a woman aged 18-30 years in good health. In nucleotides, the CDR3 is TGTGCCAGCAGCCAAGATGTAGAAAAACTGTTTTTT. Amino acid sequence: CASSQDVEKLFF.